This entry lists 6 T cell receptor beta chains sequenced from one sample in a study of OX40 agonist ivuxolimab in advanced cancers. TCRdb keeps only in-frame clones here, not all; method: immunoSEQ multiplex PCR. There are fewer than 65,000 clones in the sample; approximately 89% occur only once, and roughly 20% lies in the top ten. This specimen was CD4+ or CD8+ T cells sorted from blood, taken in a trial of the OX40 agonist ivuxolimab. Every receptor here comes from an adult with an advanced solid tumor such as melanoma, head and neck, liver or kidney cancer.

This chain joins TRBV5-1 and TRBJ1-1, with D possibly matching TRBD1 (6 bases). The CDR3 covers 14 residues. The V end was cut by 1 base, the J end by 3 bases, with 10 bases between. Germline V CDR1 and CDR2: SGHRS, YFSETQ. CDR3 region: CASSLFAGDTEAFF. The DNA for the CDR3 is TGCGCCAGCAGCTTGTTCGCAGGGGACACTGAAGCTTTCTTT.

The gene calls are TRBV4-1 and TRBJ2-7; D may be TRBD2 (5 bases). The CDR3 length is 14 residues. Germline CDR1 is MGHRA and CDR2 is YSYEKL. V was clipped by 4 bases and J by 5 bases, with 15 bases between them. This CDR3 reads CASSPLLDHDEQYF. CDR3 bases: TGCGCCAGCAGCCCTCTACTAGATCACGACGAGCAGTACTTC.

On this clone: Relative to the germline gene, one junction end is altered; a read error may explain this. The gene calls are TRBV9 and TRBJ2-1; D is tentatively TRBD1 or TRBD2 (6 bases each). Looked up from germline, CDR1 is SGDLS and CDR2 is YYNGEE. This CDR3 has 14 amino acids. CDR3 sequence: CVSSLPGGPNEQFF. CDR3 nucleotide sequence: TGTGTCAGCAGCCTCCCCGGGGGCCCCAATGAGCAGTTCTTC.

This clone was detected a few times. The CDR3 reads CASSSSGNQPQHF. The CDR3 DNA is TGTGCCAGCAGTTCCAGTGGCAATCAGCCCCAGCATTTT. This chain links TRBV13 with TRBJ1-5; D is unclear. The V end lost 6 bases, the J end lost 2 bases, and 8 bases lay between the germline ends. This CDR3 spans 13 amino acids. From germline, CDR1 is PRHDT and CDR2 FYEKMQ (reference sequence).

The V call is TRBV5-5, the J call TRBJ1-5; tentative D call: TRBD1 (5 bases). The germline V and J ends were trimmed by 0 bases and 3 bases, with 7 bases remaining between them. Per the germline V gene, CDR1 is SGHKS and CDR2 is YYEKEE (reference sequence). The CDR3 has 14 amino acids. The CDR3 nucleotides are TGTGCCAGCAGCTTGGCAGGGTTCAATCAGCCCCAGCATTTT. Translation: CASSLAGFNQPQHF.

V is TRBV5-5 and J is TRBJ2-1, with TRBD2 as a possible D gene (6 bases). CDR3 length: 11 amino acids. CDR1 and CDR2 from the germline V gene are SGHKS and YYEKEE (reference sequence). V lost 4 bases and J lost 9, with 8 bases in between. In DNA form, the CDR3 reads TGTGCCAGCAGCCTCGGGGGTGAGCAGTTCTTC. Protein: CASSLGGEQFF.